This record covers a single TCR beta chain. The sample is drawn from a study of T cells after yellow fever vaccination. TCRdb re-called the 5' RACE reads through MiXCR, storing one row per CDR3 protein. This table holds approximately 250,000 distinct CDR3 sequences, about 5% found once. The TCR originated in a man in his late teens or twenties who received the YFV17D yellow fever vaccine. This specimen consisted of CD4+ T cells sorted from PBMCs, obtained on the day of the yellow fever booster vaccination.

Written as DNA, the CDR3 is TGTGGGAGCTCCTACGAGCAGTACTTC. Protein product: CGSSYEQYF. V gene TRBV28 combines with J gene TRBJ2-7; D not resolved. Germline V gene data show CDR1 as MDHEN and CDR2 as SYDVKM. The CDR3 has 9 residues.